This TCR beta chain was retrieved from a study of blood T cell repertoires in COVID-19. For the study at large: Sites across the United States, Italy and Spain contributed samples from acute and convalescent COVID-19. T cells, B-cell-depleted T cells, or PBMCs supplied cDNA or gDNA.

Under the authors' procedure: How many nucleated cells were present was estimated from reference gene primer amplification. The repertoire was sequenced with immunoSEQ multiplex PCR; TCRdb's copy has only in-frame clones and lacks some. The D gene and trimming were derived from the DNA, and the V and J assignments and clone size from that table. The data show under 250,000 clones, approximately 90% seen once. Assignments of participants to cohorts depended upon their own reported clinical history. The CDR3 is made up of 16 amino acids. V lost 1 base to trimming and J lost 1 base, with 13 bases between them. Germline V gene lookup returns CDR1 LGHNA and CDR2 YSLEER.

V usage is TRBV4-3 and J usage is TRBJ1-2; the D is unclear. The receptor was isolated from a man aged 40-49 years who had recovered from COVID-19. What was sequenced was PBMCs or T cells enriched from blood (not recorded which). For the CDR3, the DNA is TGCGCCAGCAGCCAAGGAGAGCCGTCACTTAACTATGGCTACACCTTC. It encodes CASSQGEPSLNYGYTF.